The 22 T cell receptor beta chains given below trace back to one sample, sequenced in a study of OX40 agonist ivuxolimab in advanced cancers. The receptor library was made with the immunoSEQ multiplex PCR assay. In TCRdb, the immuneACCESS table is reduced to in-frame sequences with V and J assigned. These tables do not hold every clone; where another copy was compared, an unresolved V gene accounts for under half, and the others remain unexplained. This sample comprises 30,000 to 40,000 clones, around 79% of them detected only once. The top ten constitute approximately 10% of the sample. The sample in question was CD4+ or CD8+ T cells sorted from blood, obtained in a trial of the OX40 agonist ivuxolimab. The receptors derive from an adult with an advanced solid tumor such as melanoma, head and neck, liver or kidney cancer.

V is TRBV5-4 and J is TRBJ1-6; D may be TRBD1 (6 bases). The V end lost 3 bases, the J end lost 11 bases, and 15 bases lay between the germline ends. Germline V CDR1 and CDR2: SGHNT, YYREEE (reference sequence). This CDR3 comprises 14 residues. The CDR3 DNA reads TGTGCCAGCAGCTCCCAGACAGGTAGGACACCCCTCCACTTT. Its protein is CASSSQTGRTPLHF.

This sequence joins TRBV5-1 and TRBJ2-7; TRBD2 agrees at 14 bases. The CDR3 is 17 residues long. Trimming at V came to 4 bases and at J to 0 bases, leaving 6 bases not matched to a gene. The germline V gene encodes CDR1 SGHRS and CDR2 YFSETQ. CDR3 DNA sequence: TGCGCCAGCAGCCCCGGACTAGCGGGGGGTACCTCCTACGAGCAGTACTTC. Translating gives CASSPGLAGGTSYEQYF.

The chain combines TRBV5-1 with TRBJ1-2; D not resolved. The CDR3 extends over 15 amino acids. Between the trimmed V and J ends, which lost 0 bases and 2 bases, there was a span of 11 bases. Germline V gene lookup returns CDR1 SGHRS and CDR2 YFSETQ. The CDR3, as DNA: TGCGCCAGCAGCTTGGATGGCAGCCCCAACTATGGCTACACCTTC. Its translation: CASSLDGSPNYGYTF.

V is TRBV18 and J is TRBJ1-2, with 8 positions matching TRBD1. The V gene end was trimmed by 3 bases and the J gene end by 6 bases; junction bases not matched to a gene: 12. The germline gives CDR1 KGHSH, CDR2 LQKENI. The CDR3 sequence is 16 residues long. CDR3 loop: CASSPGQGALKDGYTF. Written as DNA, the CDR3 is TGTGCCAGCTCACCTGGGCAGGGGGCATTGAAGGATGGCTACACCTTC. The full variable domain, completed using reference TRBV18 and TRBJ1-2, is NAGVMQNPRHLVRRRGQEARLRCSPMKGHSHVYWYRQLPEEGLKFMVYLQKENIIDESGMPKERFSAEFPKEGPSILRIQQVVRGDSAAYFCASSPGQGALKDGYTFGSGTRLTVV.

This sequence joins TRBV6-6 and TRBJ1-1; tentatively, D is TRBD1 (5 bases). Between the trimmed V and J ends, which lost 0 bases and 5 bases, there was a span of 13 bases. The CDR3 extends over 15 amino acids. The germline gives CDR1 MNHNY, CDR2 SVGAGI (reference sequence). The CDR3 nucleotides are TGTGCCAGCAGTTACTCTATGACAGTCGGGACTGAAGCTTTCTTT. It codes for CASSYSMTVGTEAFF.

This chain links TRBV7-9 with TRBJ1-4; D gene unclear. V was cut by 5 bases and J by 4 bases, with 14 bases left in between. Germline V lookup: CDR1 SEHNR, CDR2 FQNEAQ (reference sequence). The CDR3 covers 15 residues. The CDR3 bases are TGTGCCAGCAGCCCGAAGGCCCGGATTAATGAAAAACTGTTTTTT. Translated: CASSPKARINEKLFF.

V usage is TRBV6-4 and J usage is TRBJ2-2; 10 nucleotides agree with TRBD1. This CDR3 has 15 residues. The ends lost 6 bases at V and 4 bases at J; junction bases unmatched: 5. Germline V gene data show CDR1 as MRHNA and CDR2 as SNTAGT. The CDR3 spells CASRGTGDITGELFF. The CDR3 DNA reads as TGTGCCAGCAGAGGGACAGGGGATATCACCGGGGAGCTGTTTTTT.

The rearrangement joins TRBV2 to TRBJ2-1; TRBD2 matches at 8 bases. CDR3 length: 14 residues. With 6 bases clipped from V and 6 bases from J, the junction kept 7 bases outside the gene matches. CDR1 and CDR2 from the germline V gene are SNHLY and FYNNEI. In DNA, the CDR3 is TGTGCCAGCAGACCCAGCGGGGGAACCAATGAGCAGTTCTTC. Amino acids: CASRPSGGTNEQFF.

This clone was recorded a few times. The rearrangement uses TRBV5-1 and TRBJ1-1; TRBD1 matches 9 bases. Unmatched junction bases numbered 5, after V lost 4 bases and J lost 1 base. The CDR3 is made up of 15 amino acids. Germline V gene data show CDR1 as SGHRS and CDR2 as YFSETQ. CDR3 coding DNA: TGCGCCAGCAGCACACTGGGACAGGGGAACACTGAAGCTTTCTTT. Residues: CASSTLGQGNTEAFF.

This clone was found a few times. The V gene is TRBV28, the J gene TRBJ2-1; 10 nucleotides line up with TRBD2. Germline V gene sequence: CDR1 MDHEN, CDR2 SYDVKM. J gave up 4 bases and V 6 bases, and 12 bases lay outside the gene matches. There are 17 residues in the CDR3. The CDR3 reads CASRRRGLAELYNEQFF. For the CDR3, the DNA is TGTGCCAGCAGACGACGAGGACTAGCGGAACTATACAATGAGCAGTTCTTC.

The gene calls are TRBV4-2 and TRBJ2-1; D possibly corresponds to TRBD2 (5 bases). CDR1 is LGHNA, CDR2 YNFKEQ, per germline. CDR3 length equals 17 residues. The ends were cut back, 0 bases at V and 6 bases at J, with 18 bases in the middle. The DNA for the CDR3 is TGTGCCAGCAGCCAAGATCGGTCCGGGCGGGCGGGCAATGAGCAGTTCTTC. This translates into CASSQDRSGRAGNEQFF.

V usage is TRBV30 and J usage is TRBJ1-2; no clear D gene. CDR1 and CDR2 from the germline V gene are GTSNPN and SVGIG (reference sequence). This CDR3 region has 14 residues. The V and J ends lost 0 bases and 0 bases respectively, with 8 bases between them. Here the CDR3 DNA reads TGTGCCTGGAGTGTAGGCGGAGCTAACTATGGCTACACCTTC. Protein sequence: CAWSVGGANYGYTF.

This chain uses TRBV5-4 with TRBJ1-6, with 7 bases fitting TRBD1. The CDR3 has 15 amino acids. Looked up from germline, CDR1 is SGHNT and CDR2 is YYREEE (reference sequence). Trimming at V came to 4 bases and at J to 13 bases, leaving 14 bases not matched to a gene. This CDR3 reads CASSHEGGLSQPLHF. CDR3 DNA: TGTGCCAGCAGCCACGAAGGGGGCCTCAGTCAGCCCCTCCACTTT.

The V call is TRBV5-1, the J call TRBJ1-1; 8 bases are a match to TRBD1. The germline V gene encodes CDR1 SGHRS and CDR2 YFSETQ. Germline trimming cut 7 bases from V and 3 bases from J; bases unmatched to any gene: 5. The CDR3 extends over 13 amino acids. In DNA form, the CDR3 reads TGCGCCAGCTACGGACAGGGCTACACTGAAGCTTTCTTT. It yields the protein CASYGQGYTEAFF.

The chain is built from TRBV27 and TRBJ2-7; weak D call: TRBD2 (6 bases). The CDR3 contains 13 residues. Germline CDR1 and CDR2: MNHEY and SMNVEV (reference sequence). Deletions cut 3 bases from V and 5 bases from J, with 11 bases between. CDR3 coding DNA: TGTGCCAGCAGTTTGTCGGGGGTTCACGAGCAGTACTTC. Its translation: CASSLSGVHEQYF.

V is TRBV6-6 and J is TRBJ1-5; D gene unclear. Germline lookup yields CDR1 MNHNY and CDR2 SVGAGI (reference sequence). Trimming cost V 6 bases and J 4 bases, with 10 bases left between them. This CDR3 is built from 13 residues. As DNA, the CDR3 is TGTGCCAGCAGGACGGACGGGAATCAGCCCCAGCATTTT. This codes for CASRTDGNQPQHF.

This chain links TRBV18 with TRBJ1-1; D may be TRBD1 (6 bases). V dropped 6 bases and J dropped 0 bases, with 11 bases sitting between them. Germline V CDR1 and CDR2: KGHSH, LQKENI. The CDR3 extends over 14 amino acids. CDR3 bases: TGTGCCAGCTCCAGGAGGGGGATGAACACTGAAGCTTTCTTT. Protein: CASSRRGMNTEAFF. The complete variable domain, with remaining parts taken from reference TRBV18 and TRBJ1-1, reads NAGVMQNPRHLVRRRGQEARLRCSPMKGHSHVYWYRQLPEEGLKFMVYLQKENIIDESGMPKERFSAEFPKEGPSILRIQQVVRGDSAAYFCASSRRGMNTEAFFGQGTRLTVV.

The CDR3 bases are TGTGCCAGCAGCCCCTGGGACGGCTACACCTTC. Residues: CASSPWDGYTF. This chain connects TRBV6-1 to TRBJ1-2, with D tentatively TRBD1 (5 bases). Per germline, CDR1 MNHNS and CDR2 SASEGT. CDR3 length: 11 residues. Trimming cost V 6 bases and J 8 bases, with 10 bases left between them.

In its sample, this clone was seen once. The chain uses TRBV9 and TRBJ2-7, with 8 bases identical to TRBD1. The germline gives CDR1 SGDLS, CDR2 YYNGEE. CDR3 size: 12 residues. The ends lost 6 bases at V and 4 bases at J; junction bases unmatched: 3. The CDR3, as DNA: TGTGCCAGCAATCGACAGGGGTACGAGCAGTACTTC. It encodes CASNRQGYEQYF.

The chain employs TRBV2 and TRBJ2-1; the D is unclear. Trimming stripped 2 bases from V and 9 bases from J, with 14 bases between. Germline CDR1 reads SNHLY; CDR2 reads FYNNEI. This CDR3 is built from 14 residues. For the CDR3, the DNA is TGTGCCAGCAGTGAATTCCCCACTCTGGGTGAGCAGTTCTTC. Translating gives CASSEFPTLGEQFF.

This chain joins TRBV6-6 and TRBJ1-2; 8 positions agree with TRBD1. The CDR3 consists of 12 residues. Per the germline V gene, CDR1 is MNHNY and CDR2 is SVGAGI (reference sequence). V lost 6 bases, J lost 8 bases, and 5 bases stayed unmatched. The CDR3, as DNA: TGTGCCAGCAGATCACAGGGGGGGGGCTACACCTTC. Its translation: CASRSQGGGYTF.

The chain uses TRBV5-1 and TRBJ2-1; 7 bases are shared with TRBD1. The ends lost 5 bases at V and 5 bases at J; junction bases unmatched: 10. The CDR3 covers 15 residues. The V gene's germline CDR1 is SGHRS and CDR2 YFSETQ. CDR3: CASRDRIGPDNEQFF. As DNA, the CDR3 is TGCGCCAGCAGGGACAGGATTGGCCCCGACAATGAGCAGTTCTTC.